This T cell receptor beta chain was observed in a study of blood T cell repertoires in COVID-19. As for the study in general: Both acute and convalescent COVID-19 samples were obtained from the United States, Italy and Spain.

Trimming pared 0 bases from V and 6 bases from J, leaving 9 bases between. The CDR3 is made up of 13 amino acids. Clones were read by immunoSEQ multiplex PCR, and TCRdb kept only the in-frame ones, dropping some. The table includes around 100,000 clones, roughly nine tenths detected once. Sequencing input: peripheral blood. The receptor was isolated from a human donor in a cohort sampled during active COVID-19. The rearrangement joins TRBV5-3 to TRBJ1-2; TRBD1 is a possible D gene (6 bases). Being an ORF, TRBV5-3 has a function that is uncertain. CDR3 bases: TGTGCCAGAAGCTTGGCATACAGGGATGGCTACACCTTC. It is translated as CARSLAYRDGYTF.